This entry lists 25 T cell receptor beta chains sequenced from one sample in a study of blood T cell repertoires in COVID-19. TCRdb keeps only in-frame clones here, not all; method: immunoSEQ multiplex PCR. The sample consists of over 40,000 clones, 92% of them appearing once. The material sequenced was peripheral blood. These receptors were collected from a human donor in a cohort sampled during active COVID-19.

The rearrangement joins TRBV4-3 to TRBJ1-2; 10 bases fit TRBD1. With 0 bases clipped from V and 0 bases from J, the junction kept 4 bases outside the gene matches. CDR3 length equals 17 residues. Germline V CDR1 and CDR2: LGHNA, YSLEER. This chain's CDR3 is CASSQDRTGGANYGYTF. The CDR3 DNA reads TGCGCCAGCAGCCAAGATCGGACAGGGGGTGCTAACTATGGCTACACCTTC.

The chain combines TRBV30 with TRBJ2-7; the match to TRBD1 covers 7 bases. CDR3 length: 13 amino acids. Trimming removed 4 bases from V and 2 bases from J; junction bases left unmatched: 5. CDR1 and CDR2 from the germline V gene are GTSNPN and SVGIG (reference sequence). The CDR3 nucleotides read TGTGCCTGGAAGGGACAGCAAACCTACGAGCAGTACTTC. Its protein product is CAWKGQQTYEQYF.

The rearrangement links TRBV5-1 to TRBJ2-5; 10 bases line up with TRBD1. V lost 4 bases to trimming and J lost 4 bases; unmatched junction nucleotides: 4. Germline CDR1 SGHRS, CDR2 YFSETQ. The CDR3 has 14 residues. The CDR3 DNA is TGCGCCAGCAGCCTAGGACAGGGGGGAGAGACCCAGTACTTC. The encoded protein is CASSLGQGGETQYF.

This clone turned up a few times. The same CDR3 also results from other DNA sequences found in this sample. This chain joins TRBV28 and TRBJ1-1; TRBD1 is a possible D gene (6 bases). CDR1 and CDR2 (germline): MDHEN, SYDVKM. V was shortened by 6 bases and J by 5 bases, with 16 bases between the two germline ends. The CDR3 extends over 14 amino acids. The CDR3 nucleotides are TGTGCCAGCAGCCCCCCAGCCAGGGGAACTGAAGCTTTCTTT. Its protein is CASSPPARGTEAFF.

The rearrangement uses TRBV10-3 and TRBJ1-5, with D possibly being TRBD1 (6 bases). V lost 8 bases to trimming and J lost 8 bases, with 13 bases between them. The CDR3 spans 12 residues. The V gene's germline CDR1 is ENHRY and CDR2 SYGVKD. The CDR3 DNA reads TGTGCCATCGGGGCAGGGGAGAAGCCCCAGCATTTT. Its translation is CAIGAGEKPQHF.

CDR3 in amino acids: CASREGPGYNEQFF. CDR3 nucleotide sequence: TGTGCCAGCAGGGAGGGACCAGGGTACAATGAGCAGTTCTTC. The rearrangement links TRBV28 to TRBJ2-1; tentatively, D is TRBD2 (6 bases). The germline V and J ends were trimmed by 6 bases and 4 bases, with 13 bases remaining between them. This CDR3 is built from 14 residues. Germline assignment: CDR1 MDHEN and CDR2 SYDVKM. The whole variable domain, remainder taken from reference TRBV28 and TRBJ2-1, is DVKVTQSSRYLVKRTGEKVFLECVQDMDHENMFWYRQDPGLGLRLIYFSYDVKMKEKGDIPEGYSVSREKKERFSLILESASTNQTSMYLCASREGPGYNEQFFGPGTRLTVL.

The chain links TRBV7-9 to TRBJ1-1; D unclear. V shed 2 bases and J shed 1 base, with 8 bases lying between them. Germline V gene data show CDR1 as SEHNR and CDR2 as FQNEAQ (reference sequence). There are 14 residues in the CDR3. This CDR3 is CASSLLSGNTEAFF. CDR3 nucleotide sequence: TGTGCCAGCAGCTTATTGTCAGGGAACACTGAAGCTTTCTTT.

The chain employs TRBV11-2 and TRBJ2-1; maybe TRBD1 (6 bases). Trimming left V 3 bases short and J 7 bases short, with 19 bases between. Germline values: CDR1 SGHAT, CDR2 FQNNGV. The CDR3 totals 16 residues. The CDR3 DNA reads TGTGCCAGCAGCTTTTTCCGGACAGTTGTGCGAAATGAGCAGTTCTTC. Protein product: CASSFFRTVVRNEQFF.

The V and J genes are TRBV18 and TRBJ2-1, with D perhaps matching TRBD1 (5 bases). V lost 1 base, J lost 4 bases, and 14 bases lay in between. Germline assignment: CDR1 KGHSH and CDR2 LQKENI. The CDR3 spans 16 residues. For the CDR3, the DNA is TGTGCCAGCTCACCACTCCTCGACAGAAATTACAATGAGCAGTTCTTC. Amino acid sequence: CASSPLLDRNYNEQFF.

The chain joins TRBV28 to TRBJ1-1; D call uncertain. This CDR3 contains 15 residues. Trimming left V 1 base short and J 2 bases short, with 11 bases between. CDR1 is MDHEN, CDR2 SYDVKM, per germline. The DNA of the CDR3 is TGTGCCAGCAGTTTATTCGGGGTGGTAAACACTGAAGCTTTCTTT. It is translated as CASSLFGVVNTEAFF.

The chain carries TRBV18 and TRBJ2-4; D is possibly TRBD1 (6 bases). The CDR3 contains 19 residues. V was pared by 2 bases and J by 0 bases, with 20 bases between. Per germline, CDR1 KGHSH and CDR2 LQKENI. CDR3 DNA sequence: TGTGCCAGCTCACCAAGTACAGGGTCGTTACGTGGAGCCAAAAACATTCAGTACTTC. Its protein is CASSPSTGSLRGAKNIQYF.

The rearrangement links TRBV9 to TRBJ1-2; D gene unclear. The germline gives CDR1 SGDLS, CDR2 YYNGEE. Deletions cut 4 bases from V and 8 bases from J, with 18 bases between. The CDR3 is made up of 14 amino acids. CDR3 sequence (DNA): TGTGCCAGCAGCCCGGAGGTCGGTGGCAACGGCTACACCTTC. This codes for CASSPEVGGNGYTF.

V and J are TRBV21-1 and TRBJ2-3; the table's D gene call, TRBD2, was not cross checked with the DNA. TRBV21-1 is reported as a pseudogene. This CDR3 has 14 residues. The CDR3 nucleotides read TGTGCCAGCAGCAATAGTTCCTTTGAGAATACGCAGTATTTT. It yields the protein CASSNSSFENTQYF.

The chain combines TRBV29-1 with TRBJ2-5; TRBD2 matches at 9 bases. V lost 5 bases, J lost 4 bases, and 11 bases stayed unmatched. In germline, CDR1 is SQVTM, CDR2 ANQGSEA. The CDR3 runs 15 residues. The CDR3 coding sequence is TGCAGCGTTAGGGACAGTAGCGGGGGTGGAGAGACCCAGTACTTC. Translating gives CSVRDSSGGGETQYF. Looking up the rest from reference TRBV29-1 and TRBJ2-5 gives the full variable domain: SAVISQKPSRDICQRGTSLTIQCQVDSQVTMMFWYRQQPGQSLTLIATANQGSEATYESGFVIDKFPISRPNLTFSTLTVSNMSPEDSSIYLCSVRDSSGGGETQYFGPGTRLLVL.

The chain has TRBV27 and TRBJ2-1; D is unclear. Germline V gene sequence: CDR1 MNHEY, CDR2 SMNVEV (reference sequence). Trimming removed 8 bases from V and 5 bases from J, with 4 bases in between. This CDR3 has 10 residues. The CDR3 coding sequence is TGTGCCAGCGGCCACAATGAGCAGTTCTTC. This codes for CASGHNEQFF.

The V gene is TRBV19, the J gene TRBJ2-2; 7 positions match TRBD1. Germline assignment: CDR1 LNHDA and CDR2 SQIVND (reference sequence). V shed 6 bases and J 4 bases; nucleotides not matched to a gene: 8. This CDR3 is 15 amino acids long. The CDR3, as DNA: TGTGCCAGTAGGGGACAGTGGTTTGGCACCGGGGAGCTGTTTTTT. Protein product: CASRGQWFGTGELFF.

The chain carries TRBV6-5 and TRBJ2-5; no definite D call. The CDR3 runs 13 residues. With 5 bases removed from V and 4 bases from J, the gap between germline ends came to 11 bases. Germline V gives CDR1 MNHEY, CDR2 SVGAGI. This CDR3 reads CASSLDRRETQYF. CDR3 nucleotides: TGTGCCAGCAGTCTAGATCGGAGAGAGACCCAGTACTTC.

The V and J genes are TRBV5-4 and TRBJ2-3; TRBD2 matches at 13 bases. V shed 4 bases, J shed 6 bases, and the junction held 8 bases outside the gene matches. Germline CDR1 and CDR2: SGHNT and YYREEE (reference sequence). The CDR3 is 16 residues long. The CDR3 bases are TGTGCCAGCAGCCTTAGACTAGCGGGGGGTTCCGATACGCAGTATTTT. Amino acid sequence: CASSLRLAGGSDTQYF.

The chain links TRBV11-2 to TRBJ2-3, with D maybe TRBD2 (6 bases). Germline V gene sequence: CDR1 SGHAT, CDR2 FQNNGV. This CDR3 has 18 amino acids. The ends were cut back, 1 base at V and 0 bases at J, with 17 bases in the middle. Here the CDR3 DNA reads TGTGCCAGCAGCTTAGTTGTGCGGGACTTGATTAGCACAGATACGCAGTATTTT. Its protein product is CASSLVVRDLISTDTQYF.

This clone came up once. The V gene is TRBV10-3, the J gene TRBJ1-2; a weak D match, TRBD1 (6 bases). Trimming removed 3 bases from V and 5 bases from J, with 10 bases in between. The CDR3 consists of 13 residues. The V gene's germline CDR1 is ENHRY and CDR2 SYGVKD. Here the CDR3 reads CAISEPGQYGYTF. Written as DNA, the CDR3 is TGTGCCATCAGTGAACCAGGACAGTATGGCTACACCTTC.

This clone is large (0.1 to 1%) within its sample. V is TRBV5-1 and J is TRBJ1-3, with D uncertain. CDR1 SGHRS and CDR2 YFSETQ come from the germline V gene. The CDR3 has 16 amino acids. V was pared by 2 bases and J by 1 base, with 13 bases between. The CDR3: CASSLYPSGSGNTIYF. CDR3 DNA sequence: TGCGCCAGCAGCTTATACCCCTCAGGTTCTGGAAACACCATATATTTT.

This chain uses TRBV27 with TRBJ2-3, with 7 bases that match TRBD2. J gave up 6 bases and V 0 bases, and 6 bases lay outside the gene matches. The CDR3 spans 15 residues. From germline, CDR1 is MNHEY and CDR2 SMNVEV (reference sequence). The CDR3 DNA sequence: TGTGCCAGCAGTTTATCCCACCCCGGGAGGGATACGCAGTATTTT. Its protein product is CASSLSHPGRDTQYF.

The chain couples TRBV28 to TRBJ2-7, with a weak D call TRBD1 (5 bases). Germline lookup yields CDR1 MDHEN and CDR2 SYDVKM. Trimming took off 8 bases at V and 6 bases at J, with 14 bases between the two ends. The CDR3 consists of 12 residues. The CDR3 is CASSGFFGEQYF. As DNA, the CDR3 is TGTGCCAGCTCAGGGTTTTTTGGCGAGCAGTACTTC.

The V gene is TRBV5-1, the J gene TRBJ1-3; D gene unclear. With 2 bases removed from V and 3 bases from J, the gap between germline ends came to 9 bases. The CDR3 has 14 residues. Germline CDR1 and CDR2: SGHRS and YFSETQ. The CDR3 DNA sequence: TGCGCCAGCAGCTTCGGAGGGCTTGGAAACACCATATATTTT. This gives the protein CASSFGGLGNTIYF.

The chain has TRBV7-9 and TRBJ2-2; no definite D call. V was trimmed by 1 base and J by 8 bases, leaving 5 bases between them. Per germline, CDR1 SEHNR and CDR2 FQNEAQ (reference sequence). The CDR3 spans 12 residues. CDR3 amino acids: CASSLGQGELFF. CDR3 DNA sequence: TGTGCCAGCAGCTTAGGGCAGGGGGAGCTGTTTTTT.